This T cell receptor beta chain stems from a study of identical twins. Template switching created a universal primer site, and the cDNA included unique molecular identifiers. A single record per CDR3 protein comes from TCRdb applying MiXCR to the 5' RACE reads. Among 350,000 or so distinct CDR3 sequences listed, around 9.7% were seen once. A note on this clonotype: The target antigen is unknown.

Study-wide points: In drawing conclusions, the study used cross-sectional statistical analysis and did not follow the same donors. Beta out-of-frame twin sharing showed a weaker excess.

CDR1 is DFQATT, CDR2 SNEGSKA, per germline (reference sequence). V shed 4 bases and J 10 bases; nucleotides not matched to a gene: 9. The CDR3 loop spans 12 amino acids. All of the donors were Caucasians in good health. This sequence originates from a woman in her forties or fifties in good health. The chain links TRBV20-1 to TRBJ2-5; 7 positions agree with TRBD1. The sample taken for sequencing was naive T cells sorted from blood. The CDR3 DNA reads as TGCAGTGCTAATGGACAGGCGACAGACCAGTACTTC. This gives the protein CSANGQATDQYF.